The rows below give T cell receptor beta chains drawn from one sample of a study of T cell changes during pregnancy in multiple sclerosis. Sequencing was performed with immunoSEQ multiplex PCR; in TCRdb, only in-frame clones are kept and a portion is missing. Of some 100,000 clones listed, around 90% were seen once; the top ten hold 3.1%. The specimen comprised peripheral blood, sampled in the second trimester of pregnancy. All receptors come from a female donor with multiple sclerosis, enrolled in a pregnancy study. CDR3s include the opening cysteine and the closing phenylalanine or tryptophan. Each record gives: clone size, V gene, J gene, D gene, CDR3 DNA, CDR3 protein. A D gene is named only where the DNA matches it firmly. The size field is filled for only some rows; it gives once, few, many or a size class.

abundance: -
v_gene: TRBV5-6
j_gene: TRBJ2-1
d_gene: TRBD1
CDR3nt: TGTGCCAGCAGCTTGGCCCAACAGGGGCGCAATGAGCAGTTCTTC
CDR3aa: CASSLAQQGRNEQFF

abundance: -
v_gene: TRBV13
j_gene: TRBJ2-7
d_gene: -
CDR3nt: TGTGCCAGCAGCTTCCGGGACTTCAGCTCCTACGAGCAGTACTTC
CDR3aa: CASSFRDFSSYEQYF

abundance: -
v_gene: TRBV27
j_gene: TRBJ2-1
d_gene: -
CDR3nt: TGTGCCAGCAGTCAACTCAGGGGTTCCAATGAGCAGTTCTTC
CDR3aa: CASSQLRGSNEQFF

abundance: -
v_gene: TRBV2
j_gene: TRBJ2-7
d_gene: -
CDR3nt: TGTGCCAGCAGTGGACAGCCTCTTGGAGAGCAGTACTTC
CDR3aa: CASSGQPLGEQYF

abundance: once
v_gene: TRBV6-5
j_gene: TRBJ2-7
d_gene: -
CDR3nt: TGTGCCAGCAGTTTCCTTTCCAGGGCGCAATACGAGCAGTACTTC
CDR3aa: CASSFLSRAQYEQYF

abundance: -
v_gene: TRBV16
j_gene: TRBJ2-5
d_gene: -
CDR3nt: TGTGCCAGCAGCCAATCTCGTACAGCCCAAGAGACCCAGTACTTC
CDR3aa: CASSQSRTAQETQYF

abundance: -
v_gene: TRBV28
j_gene: TRBJ1-5
d_gene: TRBD1
CDR3nt: TGTGCCAGCAGTGAACAGGGGGAGGGGAATCAGCCCCAGCATTTT
CDR3aa: CASSEQGEGNQPQHF

abundance: once
v_gene: TRBV18
j_gene: TRBJ1-1
d_gene: -
CDR3nt: TGTGCCAGCTCACCAACGGCGACCGGGGCTTTCTTT
CDR3aa: CASSPTATGAFF

abundance: -
v_gene: TRBV7-2
j_gene: TRBJ2-7
d_gene: -
CDR3nt: TGTGCCAGCAGCTTCGCCCCACAGGGTTCCGGGGCTTACGAGCAGTACTTC
CDR3aa: CASSFAPQGSGAYEQYF

abundance: -
v_gene: TRBV6-5
j_gene: TRBJ2-5
d_gene: TRBD1
CDR3nt: TGTGCCAGCAGCCCAGGGACAGTTTTCCAGGAGACCCAGTACTTC
CDR3aa: CASSPGTVFQETQYF

abundance: -
v_gene: TRBV5-4
j_gene: TRBJ1-3
d_gene: -
CDR3nt: TGTGCCAGCAGTTTGGACGGTTCCTCTGGAAACACCATATATTTT
CDR3aa: CASSLDGSSGNTIYF

abundance: -
v_gene: TRBV2
j_gene: TRBJ2-2
d_gene: TRBD1
CDR3nt: TGTGCCAGCAGTGAAGTGGCAGGGGGCCTCGGGGAGCTGTTTTTT
CDR3aa: CASSEVAGGLGELFF

abundance: -
v_gene: TRBV7-2
j_gene: TRBJ2-7
d_gene: -
CDR3nt: TGTGCCAGCAGCTTAACTGCGTACGAGCAGTACTTC
CDR3aa: CASSLTAYEQYF

abundance: -
v_gene: TRBV15
j_gene: TRBJ2-3
d_gene: TRBD2
CDR3nt: TGTGCCACCCGGGAATGGGGCGGGAGGGACACAGATACGCAGTATTTT
CDR3aa: CATREWGGRDTDTQYF

abundance: -
v_gene: TRBV14
j_gene: TRBJ1-1
d_gene: -
CDR3nt: TGTGCCAGCAGCCAGATCTTGTCGCCCCCGCGGAGGGAGAGCACTGAAGCTTTCTTT
CDR3aa: CASSQILSPPRRESTEAFF

abundance: -
v_gene: TRBV18
j_gene: TRBJ2-3
d_gene: -
CDR3nt: TGTGCCAGCTCACCAGAAACAGTTCGAAGCACAGATACGCAGTATTTT
CDR3aa: CASSPETVRSTDTQYF

abundance: -
v_gene: TRBV19
j_gene: TRBJ2-2
d_gene: -
CDR3nt: TGTGCCAGTAGTATAACGGCTAGCCTATGGAACACCGGGGAGCTGTTTTTT
CDR3aa: CASSITASLWNTGELFF

abundance: -
v_gene: TRBV11-1
j_gene: TRBJ2-7
d_gene: TRBD2
CDR3nt: TGTGCCAGCAGCCTCGAGGGGATAGCGGGAGTGGACGAGCAGTACTTC
CDR3aa: CASSLEGIAGVDEQYF

abundance: -
v_gene: TRBV6-5
j_gene: TRBJ2-7
d_gene: TRBD1
CDR3nt: TGTGCCAGCAGTTACTTTCAGGGGGCCTACGAGCAGTACTTC
CDR3aa: CASSYFQGAYEQYF

abundance: once
v_gene: TRBV7-6
j_gene: TRBJ2-7
d_gene: TRBD2
CDR3nt: TGTGCCAGCAGCTTAGAGGTTGCGGGAGGGAAAGGAGGCTACGAGCAGTACTTC
CDR3aa: CASSLEVAGGKGGYEQYF